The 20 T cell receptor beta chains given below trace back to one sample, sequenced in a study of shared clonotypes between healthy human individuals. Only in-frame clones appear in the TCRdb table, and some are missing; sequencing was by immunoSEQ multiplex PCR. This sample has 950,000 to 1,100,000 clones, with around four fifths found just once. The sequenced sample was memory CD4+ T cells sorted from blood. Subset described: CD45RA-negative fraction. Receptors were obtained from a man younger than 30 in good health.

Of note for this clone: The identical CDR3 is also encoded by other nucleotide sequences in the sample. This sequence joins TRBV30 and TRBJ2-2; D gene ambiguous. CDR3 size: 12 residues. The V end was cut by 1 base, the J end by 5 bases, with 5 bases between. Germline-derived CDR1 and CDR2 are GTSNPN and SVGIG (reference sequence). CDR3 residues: CAWSGGTGELFF. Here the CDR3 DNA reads TGTGCCTGGAGTGGGGGTACCGGGGAGCTGTTTTTT.

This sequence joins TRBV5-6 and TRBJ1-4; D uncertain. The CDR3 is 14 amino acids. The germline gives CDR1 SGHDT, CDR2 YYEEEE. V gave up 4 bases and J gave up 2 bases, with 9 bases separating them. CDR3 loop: CASSPLETNEKLFF. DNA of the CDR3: TGTGCCAGCAGCCCCCTGGAGACTAATGAAAAACTGTTTTTT.

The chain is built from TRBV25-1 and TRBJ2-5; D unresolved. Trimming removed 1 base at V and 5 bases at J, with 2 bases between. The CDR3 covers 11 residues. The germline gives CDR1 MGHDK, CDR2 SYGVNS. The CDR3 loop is CASSEWETQYF. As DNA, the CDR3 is TGTGCCAGCAGTGAATGGGAGACCCAGTACTTC.

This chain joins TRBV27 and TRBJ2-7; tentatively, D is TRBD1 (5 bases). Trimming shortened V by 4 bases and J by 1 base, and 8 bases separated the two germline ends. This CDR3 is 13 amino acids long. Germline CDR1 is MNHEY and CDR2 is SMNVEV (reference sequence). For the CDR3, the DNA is TGTGCCAGCAGTTACAGGCCTTCCTACGAGCAGTACTTC. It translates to CASSYRPSYEQYF.

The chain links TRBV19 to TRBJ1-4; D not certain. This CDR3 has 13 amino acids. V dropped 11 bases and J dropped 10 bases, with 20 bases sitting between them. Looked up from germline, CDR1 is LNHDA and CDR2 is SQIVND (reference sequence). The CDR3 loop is CAAMGPGMGKLFF. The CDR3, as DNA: TGTGCCGCCATGGGTCCGGGGATGGGAAAACTGTTTTTT.

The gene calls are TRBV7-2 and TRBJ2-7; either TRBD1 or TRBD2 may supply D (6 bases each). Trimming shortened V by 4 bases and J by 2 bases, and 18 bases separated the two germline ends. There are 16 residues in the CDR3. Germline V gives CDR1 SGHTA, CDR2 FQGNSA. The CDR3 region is CASSSWGRDLTYEQYF. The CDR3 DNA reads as TGTGCCAGCAGCTCCTGGGGGCGGGACCTAACCTACGAGCAGTACTTC.

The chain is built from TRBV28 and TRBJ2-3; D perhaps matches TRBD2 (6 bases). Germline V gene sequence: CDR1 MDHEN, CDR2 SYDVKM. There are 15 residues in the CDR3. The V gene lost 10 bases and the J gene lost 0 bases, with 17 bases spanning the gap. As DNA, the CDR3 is TGTGCCACCCAGGGACTTCTCCTTAGCACAGATACGCAGTATTTT. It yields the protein CATQGLLLSTDTQYF.

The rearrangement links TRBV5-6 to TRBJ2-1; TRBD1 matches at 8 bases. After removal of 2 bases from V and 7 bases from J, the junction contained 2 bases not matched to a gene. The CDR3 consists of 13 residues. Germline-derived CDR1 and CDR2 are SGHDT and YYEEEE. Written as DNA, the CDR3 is TGTGCCAGCAGCTTTACAGGGGGGAATGAGCAGTTCTTC. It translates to CASSFTGGNEQFF.

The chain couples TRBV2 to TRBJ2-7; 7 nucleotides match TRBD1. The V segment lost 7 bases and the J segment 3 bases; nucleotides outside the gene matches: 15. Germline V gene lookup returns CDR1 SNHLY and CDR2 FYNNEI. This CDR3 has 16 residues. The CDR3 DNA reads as TGTGCCAGCAATAACATGGCCCGGGACAGAGGCTACGAGCAGTACTTC. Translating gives CASNNMARDRGYEQYF.

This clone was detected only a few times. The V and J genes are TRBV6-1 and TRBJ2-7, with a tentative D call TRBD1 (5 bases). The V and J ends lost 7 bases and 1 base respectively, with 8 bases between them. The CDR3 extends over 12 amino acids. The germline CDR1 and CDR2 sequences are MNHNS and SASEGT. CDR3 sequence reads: CASMGPSYEQYF. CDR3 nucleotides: TGTGCCAGCATGGGGCCTTCCTACGAGCAGTACTTC.

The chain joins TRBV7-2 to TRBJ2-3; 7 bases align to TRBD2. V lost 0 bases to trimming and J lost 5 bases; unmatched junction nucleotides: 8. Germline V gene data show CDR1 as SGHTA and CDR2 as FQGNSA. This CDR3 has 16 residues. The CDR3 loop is CASSLALVGRGDTQYF. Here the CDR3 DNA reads TGTGCCAGCAGCTTAGCTTTGGTGGGGAGGGGAGATACGCAGTATTTT.

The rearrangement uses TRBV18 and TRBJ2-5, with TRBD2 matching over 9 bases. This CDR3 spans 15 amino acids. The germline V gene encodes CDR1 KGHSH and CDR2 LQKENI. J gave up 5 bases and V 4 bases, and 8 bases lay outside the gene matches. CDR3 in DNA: TGTGCCAGCTCACGGCGGGGGGGCCCTACGGAGACCCAGTACTTC. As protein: CASSRRGGPTETQYF.

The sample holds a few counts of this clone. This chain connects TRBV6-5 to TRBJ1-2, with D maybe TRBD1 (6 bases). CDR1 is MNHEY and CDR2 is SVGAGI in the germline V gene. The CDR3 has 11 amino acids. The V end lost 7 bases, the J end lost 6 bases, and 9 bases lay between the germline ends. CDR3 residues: CASKTGHGYTF. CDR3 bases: TGTGCCAGCAAGACAGGACATGGCTACACCTTC.

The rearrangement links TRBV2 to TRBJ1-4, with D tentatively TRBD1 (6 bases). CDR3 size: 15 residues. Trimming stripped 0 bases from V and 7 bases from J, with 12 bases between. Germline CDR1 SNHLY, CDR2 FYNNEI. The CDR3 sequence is CASSEAGGGTEKLFF. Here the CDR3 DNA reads TGTGCCAGCAGTGAAGCTGGGGGGGGCACTGAAAAACTGTTTTTT.

CDR3 nucleotides: TGTGCCAGCAGCTTGAAGATGACCCGGACAGGGGTTAACTATGGCTACACCTTC. Protein product: CASSLKMTRTGVNYGYTF. V gene TRBV5-6 combines with J gene TRBJ1-2; 9 bases map to TRBD1. Germline CDR1 SGHDT, CDR2 YYEEEE. This CDR3 contains 18 residues. Unmatched junction bases numbered 11, after V lost 1 base and J lost 1 base.

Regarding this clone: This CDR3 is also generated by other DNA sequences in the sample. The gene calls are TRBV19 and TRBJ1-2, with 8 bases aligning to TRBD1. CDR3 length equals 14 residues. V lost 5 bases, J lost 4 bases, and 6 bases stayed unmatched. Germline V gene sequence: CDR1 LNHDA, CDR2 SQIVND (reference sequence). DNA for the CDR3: TGTGCCAGTAGTTCTCAGGGGGCCGGCTATGGCTACACCTTC. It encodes CASSSQGAGYGYTF.

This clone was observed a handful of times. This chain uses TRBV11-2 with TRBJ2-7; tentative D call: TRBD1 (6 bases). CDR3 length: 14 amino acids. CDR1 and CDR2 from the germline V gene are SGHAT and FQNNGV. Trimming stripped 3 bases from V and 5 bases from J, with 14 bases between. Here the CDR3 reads CASSFLPNRDEQYF. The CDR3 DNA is TGTGCCAGCAGCTTCCTCCCCAACAGGGACGAGCAGTACTTC.

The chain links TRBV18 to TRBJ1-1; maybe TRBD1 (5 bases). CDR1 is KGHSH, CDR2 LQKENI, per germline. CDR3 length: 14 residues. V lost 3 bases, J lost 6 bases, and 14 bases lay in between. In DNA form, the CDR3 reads TGTGCCAGCTCACCGAACAGTCTAGGGGCTGAAGCTTTCTTT. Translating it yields CASSPNSLGAEAFF.

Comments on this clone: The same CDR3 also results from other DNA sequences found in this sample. This CDR3 is CASSPGTVYEQYF. The CDR3 DNA sequence: TGTGCCAGCTCACCAGGGACAGTCTACGAGCAGTACTTC. The chain joins TRBV18 to TRBJ2-7; 7 nucleotides agree with TRBD1. Germline loops: CDR1 KGHSH, CDR2 LQKENI. V was clipped by 2 bases and J by 3 bases; unmatched bases: 1. This CDR3 is built from 13 residues.

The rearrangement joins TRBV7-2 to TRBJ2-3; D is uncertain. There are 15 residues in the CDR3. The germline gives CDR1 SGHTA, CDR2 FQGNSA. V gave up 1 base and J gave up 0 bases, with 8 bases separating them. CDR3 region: CASSLDEVSTDTQYF. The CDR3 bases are TGTGCCAGCAGCTTAGACGAGGTTAGCACAGATACGCAGTATTTT.